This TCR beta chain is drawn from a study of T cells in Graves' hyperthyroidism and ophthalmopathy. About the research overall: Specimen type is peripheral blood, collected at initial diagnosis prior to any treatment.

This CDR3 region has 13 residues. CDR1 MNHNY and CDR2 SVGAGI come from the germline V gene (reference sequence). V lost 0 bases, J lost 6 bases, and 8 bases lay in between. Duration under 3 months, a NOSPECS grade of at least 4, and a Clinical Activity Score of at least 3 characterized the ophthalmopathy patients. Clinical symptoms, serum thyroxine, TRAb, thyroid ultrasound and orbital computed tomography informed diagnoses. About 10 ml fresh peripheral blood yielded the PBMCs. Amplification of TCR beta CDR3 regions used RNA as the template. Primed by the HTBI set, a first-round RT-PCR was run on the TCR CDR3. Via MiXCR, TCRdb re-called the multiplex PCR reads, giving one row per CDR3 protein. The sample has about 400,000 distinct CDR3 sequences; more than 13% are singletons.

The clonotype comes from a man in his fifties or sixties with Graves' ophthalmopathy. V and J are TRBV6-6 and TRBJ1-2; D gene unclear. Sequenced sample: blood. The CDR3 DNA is TGTGCCAGCAGTTACTCGAAAGTGGATGGCTACACCTTC. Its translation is CASSYSKVDGYTF.